This entry lists 7 T cell receptor beta chains sequenced from one sample in a study of blood T cell repertoires in COVID-19. Profiled with immunoSEQ multiplex PCR; TCRdb holds only in-frame clones, not every one. The data hold approximately 140,000 clones, with roughly 90% observed a single time. The sequencing input was peripheral blood. The receptors were sampled from a man aged 45 to 65 with active or convalescent COVID-19.

Only one count was recorded for this clone. The chain employs TRBV9 and TRBJ2-3; 8 positions match TRBD2. CDR1 and CDR2 (germline): SGDLS, YYNGEE. The CDR3 sequence is 16 residues long. V gave up 0 bases and J gave up 3 bases; unmatched junction bases: 6. CDR3 DNA sequence: TGTGCCAGCAGCGTAGTGGGCGGGGGGACTACAGATACGCAGTATTTT. As protein: CASSVVGGGTTDTQYF. The whole variable domain, remainder taken from reference TRBV9 and TRBJ2-3, is DSGVTQTPKHLITATGQRVTLRCSPRSGDLSVYWYQQSLDQGLQFLIQYYNGEERAKGNILERFSAQQFPDLHSELNLSSLELGDSALYFCASSVVGGGTTDTQYFGPGTRLTVL.

This chain links TRBV6-5 with TRBJ1-1; the D gene is possibly TRBD1 (5 bases). This CDR3 comprises 14 residues. The germline V and J ends were trimmed by 5 bases and 1 base, with 11 bases remaining between them. Germline loops: CDR1 MNHEY, CDR2 SVGAGI. The CDR3 loop reads CASSQTDSNTEAFF. The DNA for the CDR3 is TGTGCCAGCAGTCAGACAGACTCGAACACTGAAGCTTTCTTT.

This clone has only a few counts. The gene calls are TRBV5-5 and TRBJ2-7; possibly TRBD1 for D (5 bases). The germline V and J ends were trimmed by 3 bases and 3 bases, with 13 bases remaining between them. The CDR3 is 14 residues long. Germline V CDR1 and CDR2: SGHKS, YYEKEE (reference sequence). CDR3 sequence: CASSSPRVGYEQYF. DNA for the CDR3: TGTGCCAGCAGCTCCCCCAGGGTGGGCTACGAGCAGTACTTC.

This rearrangement joins TRBV7-8 to TRBJ2-3; D not resolved. Trimming removed 1 base at V and 0 bases at J, with 17 bases between. The CDR3 sequence is 18 residues long. Germline CDR1 SGHVS, CDR2 FQNEAQ. The CDR3 DNA sequence: TGTGCCAGCAGCTTAGTTTTGTGGGCTCCACCTAGCACAGATACGCAGTATTTT. This translates into CASSLVLWAPPSTDTQYF.

The J gene is TRBJ1-1, the V gene TRBV5-5; TRBD1 is a possible D gene (5 bases). CDR1 and CDR2 from the germline V gene are SGHKS and YYEKEE (reference sequence). This CDR3 is built from 13 residues. V gave up 0 bases and J gave up 7 bases, with 10 bases separating them. The CDR3 is CASSLVAGGEAFF. Written as DNA, the CDR3 is TGTGCCAGCAGCTTGGTTGCGGGGGGTGAAGCTTTCTTT.

The rearrangement joins TRBV6-1 to TRBJ2-7, with no clear D. V lost 1 base, J lost 4 bases, and 5 bases lay in between. Germline values: CDR1 MNHNS, CDR2 SASEGT. CDR3 length: 12 amino acids. The CDR3, as DNA: TGTGCCAGCAGTGAAGGTGCGTACGAGCAGTACTTC. It specifies CASSEGAYEQYF.

The J gene is TRBJ1-1, the V gene TRBV6-5; D is ambiguous. Germline V gene sequence: CDR1 MNHEY, CDR2 SVGAGI. CDR3 length: 12 residues. Trimming pared 4 bases from V and 9 bases from J, leaving 12 bases between. CDR3 sequence reads: CASSSTYEKAFF. The CDR3 DNA reads as TGTGCCAGCAGTTCCACGTACGAGAAAGCTTTCTTT.